Listed below are T cell receptor beta chains from one sample, sequenced in a study of shared clonotypes between healthy human individuals. The assay was immunoSEQ multiplex PCR, and TCRdb's table has in-frame clones only and misses some. The repertoire includes a few million clones, approximately 94% of them detected once, and 0.11% to 0.15% sits in the top ten. The material sequenced was naive CD4+ T cells sorted from blood. These receptors came from a man younger than 35 in good health. The conserved cysteine and the conserved F or W are not part of the CDR3 here.

j_call,v_call,cdr3_aa
TRBJ2-7,TRBV2,ARGGLAGGYEQY
TRBJ1-5,TRBV6-5,ACRGLGRNQPQH
TRBJ2-1,TRBV2,ASRPPDWDNEQF
TRBJ1-5,TRBV28,ASSSFDKFGQPQH
TRBJ1-5,TRBV19,ASRPGQGINNQPQH
TRBJ2-2,TRBV2,ASMLAGTGELF
TRBJ1-2,TRBV4-3,ASSQDLGQGALGYT
TRBJ1-1,TRBV19,ASSIRQSPEAF
TRBJ2-7,TRBV5-5,ASSAGTVAYEQY
TRBJ1-6,TRBV11-2,ASSLAGQGKGNSPLH
TRBJ1-6,TRBV7-9,ASKPLEWQGIPNSPLH
TRBJ2-7,TRBV2,ASSEGLAGAVYEQY
TRBJ2-3,TRBV2,ASSQRTGTDTQY
TRBJ2-5,TRBV10-3,AISEFSSGDQETQY
TRBJ1-6,TRBV6-6,ASRGGGHSPLH
TRBJ2-7,TRBV2,ASTGTGGGEQY
TRBJ2-2,TRBV30,AWSPLAGGELF
TRBJ2-2,TRBV5-1,ASSLQGQGATGELF
TRBJ1-6,TRBV7-8,ASRAGEGSYNSPLH
TRBJ2-1,TRBV7-2,ASSLALAPEQF
TRBJ2-5,TRBV6-4,ASSEGQGETQY
TRBJ2-7,TRBV10-1,ASSPQGIDEQY
TRBJ2-7,TRBV19,ASSTGRGAYEQY
TRBJ1-5,TRBV6-1,ASSQGNLQPQH
TRBJ2-7,TRBV2,ASKSGDYGDEQY
TRBJ2-2,TRBV10-1,ASSGTSGTNTGELF
TRBJ1-5,TRBV18,ASSPDRGGNQPQH
TRBJ1-1,TRBV6-5,ASSSRHPNTEAF
TRBJ2-1,TRBV30,AWSVVQREYNEQF
TRBJ2-5,TRBV9,ASSPRQDTQETQY
TRBJ1-6,TRBV7-9,ASDLQGLMYNSPLH
TRBJ1-5,TRBV7-2,ASSPGPYSNQPQH
TRBJ2-7,TRBV4-2,ASSQDRTSGYEQY
TRBJ2-7,TRBV7-2,ASSPMIAGGYEQY
TRBJ2-7,TRBV10-1,ASTAGSKMSYEQY
TRBJ2-1,TRBV5-1,ASSRDGTSGSDEQF
TRBJ2-4,TRBV4-3,ASSPDSLAKNIQY
TRBJ1-4,TRBV9,ASSRQGAIEKLF
TRBJ2-7,TRBV5-1,ASSQGSAYEQY
TRBJ2-5,TRBV30,AWMTQGETQY
TRBJ2-2,TRBV30,AWRDRGRTGELF